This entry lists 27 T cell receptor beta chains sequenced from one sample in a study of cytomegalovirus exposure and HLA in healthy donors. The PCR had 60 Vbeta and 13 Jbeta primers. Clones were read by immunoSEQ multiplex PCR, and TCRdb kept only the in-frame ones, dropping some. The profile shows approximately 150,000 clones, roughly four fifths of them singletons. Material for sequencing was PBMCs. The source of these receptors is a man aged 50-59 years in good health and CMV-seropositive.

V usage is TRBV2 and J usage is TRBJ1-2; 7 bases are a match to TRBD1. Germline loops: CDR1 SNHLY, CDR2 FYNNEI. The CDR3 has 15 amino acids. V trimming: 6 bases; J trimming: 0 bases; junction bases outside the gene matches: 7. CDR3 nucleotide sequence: TGTGCCAGCAGAACCGGGACAGCCACTAACTATGGCTACACCTTC. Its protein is CASRTGTATNYGYTF.

The CDR3 spells CASKTGTSYNEQFF. The CDR3 coding sequence is TGTGCCAGCAAAACCGGGACTAGCTACAATGAGCAGTTCTTC. V usage is TRBV19 and J usage is TRBJ2-1; 8 positions agree with TRBD2. Germline V gives CDR1 LNHDA, CDR2 SQIVND (reference sequence). V lost 9 bases and J lost 3; bases outside the gene matches: 7. The CDR3 spans 14 residues.

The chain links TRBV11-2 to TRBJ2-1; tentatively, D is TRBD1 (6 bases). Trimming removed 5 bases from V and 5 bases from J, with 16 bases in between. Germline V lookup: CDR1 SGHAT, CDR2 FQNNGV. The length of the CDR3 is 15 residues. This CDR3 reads CASSPLQGTHNEQFF. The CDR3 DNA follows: TGTGCCAGCAGCCCCTTACAGGGTACACACAATGAGCAGTTCTTC.

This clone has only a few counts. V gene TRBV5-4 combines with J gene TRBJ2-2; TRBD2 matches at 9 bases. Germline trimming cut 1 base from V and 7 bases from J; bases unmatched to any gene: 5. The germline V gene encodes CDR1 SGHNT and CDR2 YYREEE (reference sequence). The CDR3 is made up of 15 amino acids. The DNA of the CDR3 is TGTGCCAGCAGCTTGTTTAGCGGGGGCGGCGGGGAGCTGTTTTTT. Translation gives CASSLFSGGGGELFF.

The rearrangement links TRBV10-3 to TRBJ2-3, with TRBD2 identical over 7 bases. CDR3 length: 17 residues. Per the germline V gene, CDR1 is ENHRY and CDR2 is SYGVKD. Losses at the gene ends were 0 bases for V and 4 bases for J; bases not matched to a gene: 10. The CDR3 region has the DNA TGTGCCATCAGTGAGTCGTGGGAGGGCCTTGTATCAGATACGCAGTATTTT. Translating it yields CAISESWEGLVSDTQYF.

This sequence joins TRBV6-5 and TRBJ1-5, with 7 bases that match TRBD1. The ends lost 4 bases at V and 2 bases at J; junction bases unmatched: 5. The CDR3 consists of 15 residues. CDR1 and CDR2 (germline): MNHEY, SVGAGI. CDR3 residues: CASSFQGGGNQPQHF. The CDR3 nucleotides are TGTGCCAGCAGTTTCCAGGGGGGAGGCAATCAGCCCCAGCATTTT.

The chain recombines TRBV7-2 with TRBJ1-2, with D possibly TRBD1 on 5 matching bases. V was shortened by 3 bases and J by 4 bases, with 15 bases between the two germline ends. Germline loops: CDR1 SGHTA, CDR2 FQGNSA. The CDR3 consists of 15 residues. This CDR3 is CASSFPPTEAYGYTF. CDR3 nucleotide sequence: TGTGCCAGCAGCTTTCCTCCGACAGAAGCCTATGGCTACACCTTC.

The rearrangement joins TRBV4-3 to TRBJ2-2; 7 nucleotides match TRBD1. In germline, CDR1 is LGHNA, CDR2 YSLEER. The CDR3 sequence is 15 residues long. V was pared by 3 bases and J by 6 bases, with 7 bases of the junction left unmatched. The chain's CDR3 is CASSHKTGDAGELFF. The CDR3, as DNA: TGCGCCAGCAGCCACAAAACAGGGGACGCCGGGGAGCTGTTTTTT.

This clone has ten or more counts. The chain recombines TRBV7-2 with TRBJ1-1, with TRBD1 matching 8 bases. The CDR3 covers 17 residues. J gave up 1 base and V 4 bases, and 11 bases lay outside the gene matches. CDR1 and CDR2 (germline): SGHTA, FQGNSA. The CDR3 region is CASSSISGTGTNTEAFF. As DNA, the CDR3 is TGTGCCAGCAGCTCCATCTCCGGGACAGGTACGAACACTGAAGCTTTCTTT.

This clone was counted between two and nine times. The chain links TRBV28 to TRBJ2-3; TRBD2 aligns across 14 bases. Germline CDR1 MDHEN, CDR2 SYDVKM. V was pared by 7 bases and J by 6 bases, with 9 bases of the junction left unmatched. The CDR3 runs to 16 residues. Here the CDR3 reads CASTSGTSGSVDTQYF. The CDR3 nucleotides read TGTGCCAGCACCTCCGGGACTAGCGGGAGTGTTGATACGCAGTATTTT. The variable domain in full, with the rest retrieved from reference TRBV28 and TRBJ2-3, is DVKVTQSSRYLVKRTGEKVFLECVQDMDHENMFWYRQDPGLGLRLIYFSYDVKMKEKGDIPEGYSVSREKKERFSLILESASTNQTSMYLCASTSGTSGSVDTQYFGPGTRLTVL.

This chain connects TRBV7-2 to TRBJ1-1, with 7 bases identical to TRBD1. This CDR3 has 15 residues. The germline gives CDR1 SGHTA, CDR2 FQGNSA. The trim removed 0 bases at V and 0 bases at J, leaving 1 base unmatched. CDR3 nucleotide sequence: TGTGCCAGCAGCTTAGCGACAGGGATGAACACTGAAGCTTTCTTT. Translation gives CASSLATGMNTEAFF.

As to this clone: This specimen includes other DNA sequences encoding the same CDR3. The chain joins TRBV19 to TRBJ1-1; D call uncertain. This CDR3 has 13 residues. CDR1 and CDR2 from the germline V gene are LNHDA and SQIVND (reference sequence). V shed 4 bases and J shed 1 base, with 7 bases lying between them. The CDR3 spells CASSTTANTEAFF. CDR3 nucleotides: TGTGCCAGTAGTACAACAGCGAACACTGAAGCTTTCTTT.

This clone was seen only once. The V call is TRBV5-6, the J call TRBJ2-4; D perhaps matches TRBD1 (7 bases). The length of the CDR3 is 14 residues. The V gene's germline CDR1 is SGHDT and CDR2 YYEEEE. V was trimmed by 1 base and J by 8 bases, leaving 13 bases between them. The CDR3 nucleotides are TGTGCCAGCAGCTTGAGGGTCAGGGGGGACATTCAGTACTTC. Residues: CASSLRVRGDIQYF.

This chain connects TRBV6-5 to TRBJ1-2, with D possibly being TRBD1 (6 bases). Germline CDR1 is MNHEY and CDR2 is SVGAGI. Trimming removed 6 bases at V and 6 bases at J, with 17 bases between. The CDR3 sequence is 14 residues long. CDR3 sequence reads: CASRESRGRHGYTF. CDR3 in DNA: TGTGCCAGCAGAGAGAGCAGGGGTAGGCATGGCTACACCTTC.

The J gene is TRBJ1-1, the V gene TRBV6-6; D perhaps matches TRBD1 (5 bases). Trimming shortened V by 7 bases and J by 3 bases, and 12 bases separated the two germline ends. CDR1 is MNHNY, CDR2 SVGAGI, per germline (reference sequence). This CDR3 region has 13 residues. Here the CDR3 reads CASKLTVDTEAFF. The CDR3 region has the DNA TGTGCCAGCAAGTTGACAGTGGACACTGAAGCTTTCTTT.

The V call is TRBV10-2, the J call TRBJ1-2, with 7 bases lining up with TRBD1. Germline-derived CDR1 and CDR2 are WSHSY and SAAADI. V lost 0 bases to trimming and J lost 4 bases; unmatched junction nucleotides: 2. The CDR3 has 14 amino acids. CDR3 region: CASSESGGTYGYTF. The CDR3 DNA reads TGCGCCAGCAGTGAGTCAGGGGGCACCTATGGCTACACCTTC.

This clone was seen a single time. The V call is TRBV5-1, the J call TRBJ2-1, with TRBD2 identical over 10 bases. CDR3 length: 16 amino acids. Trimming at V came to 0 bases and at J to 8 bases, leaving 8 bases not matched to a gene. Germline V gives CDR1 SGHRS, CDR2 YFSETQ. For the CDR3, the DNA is TGCGCCAGCAGCTTGGGGCTAGCGGGAGAGATCGATGAGCAGTTCTTC. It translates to CASSLGLAGEIDEQFF.

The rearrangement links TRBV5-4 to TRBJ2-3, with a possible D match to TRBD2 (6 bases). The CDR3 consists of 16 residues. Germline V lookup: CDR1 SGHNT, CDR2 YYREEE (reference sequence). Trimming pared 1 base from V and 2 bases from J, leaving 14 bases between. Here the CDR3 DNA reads TGTGCCAGCAGCTTGCGTACACTAGCCGACACAGATACGCAGTATTTT. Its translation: CASSLRTLADTDTQYF.

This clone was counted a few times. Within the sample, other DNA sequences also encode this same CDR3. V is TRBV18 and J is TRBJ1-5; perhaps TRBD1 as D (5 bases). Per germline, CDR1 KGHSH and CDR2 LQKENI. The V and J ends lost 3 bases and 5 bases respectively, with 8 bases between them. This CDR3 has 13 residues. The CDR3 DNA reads TGTGCCAGCTCACCTGGAGGGGATCAGCCCCAGCATTTT. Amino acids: CASSPGGDQPQHF.

CDR3 coding DNA: TGTGCCAGCAGCTTCGGTACAGGGAATTTGGACGAGCAGTACTTC. Protein sequence: CASSFGTGNLDEQYF. The gene calls are TRBV7-9 and TRBJ2-7; a weak D match, TRBD1 (6 bases). In germline, CDR1 is SEHNR, CDR2 FQNEAQ (reference sequence). Trimming left V 3 bases short and J 5 bases short, with 17 bases between. The CDR3 is made up of 15 amino acids.

Written as DNA, the CDR3 is TGTGCCAGCAGCGAAGGGACTAGCGGCTACAATGAGCAGTTCTTC. Amino acid sequence: CASSEGTSGYNEQFF. The chain carries TRBV27 and TRBJ2-1, with 11 bases that match TRBD2. V gave up 6 bases and J gave up 3 bases; unmatched junction bases: 4. The germline V gene has CDR1 MNHEY and CDR2 SMNVEV (reference sequence). The CDR3 consists of 15 residues.

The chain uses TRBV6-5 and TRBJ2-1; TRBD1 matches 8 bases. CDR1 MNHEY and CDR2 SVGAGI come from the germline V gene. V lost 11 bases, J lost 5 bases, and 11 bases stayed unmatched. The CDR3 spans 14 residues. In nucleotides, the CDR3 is TGTGCCCACCCTTTGGGACAGGTTAACAATGAGCAGTTCTTC. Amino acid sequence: CAHPLGQVNNEQFF.

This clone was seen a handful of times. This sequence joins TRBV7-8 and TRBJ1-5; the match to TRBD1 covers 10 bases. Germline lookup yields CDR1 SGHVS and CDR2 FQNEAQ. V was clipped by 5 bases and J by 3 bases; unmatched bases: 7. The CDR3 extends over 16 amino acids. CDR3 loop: CASSRRTGGNNQPQHF. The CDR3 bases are TGTGCCAGCAGCCGACGGACAGGGGGTAACAATCAGCCCCAGCATTTT. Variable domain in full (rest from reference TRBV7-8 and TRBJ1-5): GAGVSQSPRYKVAKRGQDVALRCDPISGHVSLFWYQQALGQGPEFLTYFQNEAQLDKSGLPSDRFFAERPEGSVSTLKIQRTQQEDSAVYLCASSRRTGGNNQPQHFGDGTRLSIL.

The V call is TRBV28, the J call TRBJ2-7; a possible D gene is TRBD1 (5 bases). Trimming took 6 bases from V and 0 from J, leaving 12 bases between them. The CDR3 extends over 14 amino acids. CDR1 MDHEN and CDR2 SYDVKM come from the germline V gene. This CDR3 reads CASSLTGPSYEQYF. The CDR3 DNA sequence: TGTGCCAGCAGCCTTACAGGCCCCTCCTACGAGCAGTACTTC.

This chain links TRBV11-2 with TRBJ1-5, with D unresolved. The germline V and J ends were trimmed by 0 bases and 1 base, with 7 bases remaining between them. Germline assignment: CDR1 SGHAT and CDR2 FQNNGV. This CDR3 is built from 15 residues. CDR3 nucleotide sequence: TGTGCCAGCAGCTTAGATGAGGGAAGCAATCAGCCCCAGCATTTT. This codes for CASSLDEGSNQPQHF.

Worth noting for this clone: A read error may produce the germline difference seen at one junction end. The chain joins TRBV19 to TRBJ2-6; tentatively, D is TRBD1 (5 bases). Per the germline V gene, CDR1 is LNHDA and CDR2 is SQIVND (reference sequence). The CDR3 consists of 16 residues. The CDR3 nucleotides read TGTGCCAGTAGTATAGGAGCGCACTCTGGGGCCAACGGCCTGACTTTC. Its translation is CASSIGAHSGANGLTF.

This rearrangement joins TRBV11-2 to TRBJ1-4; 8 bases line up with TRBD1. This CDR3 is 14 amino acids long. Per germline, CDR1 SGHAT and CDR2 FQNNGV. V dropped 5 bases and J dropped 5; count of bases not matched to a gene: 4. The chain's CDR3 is CASSRDRSNEKLFF. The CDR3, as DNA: TGTGCCAGCAGCCGGGACAGGTCAAATGAAAAACTGTTTTTT.